These 15 T cell receptor beta chains share one sample of origin, sequenced in a study of beta chain features in type 1 diabetes. Study-level points and caveats: Significant though moderate, a shortening of TCRB CDR3s appeared in all four CD4+ subsets of Type 1 diabetes patients.

The sequenced template was cDNA made from the entire isolated RNA. Profiled with immunoSEQ multiplex PCR; TCRdb holds only in-frame clones, not every one. Among more than 250,000 clones, around 24% were seen once, and the ten largest hold about 0.011%. Which antigens these TCRs recognize remains unknown. Sequences were obtained from naive CD4+ T cells from blood. The receptors derive from a woman in her twenties or thirties with type 1 diabetes.

This chain connects TRBV7-9 to TRBJ2-1, with TRBD1 matching over 8 bases. V was clipped by 2 bases and J by 10 bases; unmatched bases: 7. This CDR3 has 14 amino acids. Germline CDR1 and CDR2: SEHNR and FQNEAQ (reference sequence). CDR3: CASSLRQGPDEQFF. The CDR3 DNA reads as TGTGCCAGCAGCTTAAGACAGGGGCCGGACGAGCAGTTCTTC.

The J gene is TRBJ1-4, the V gene TRBV30; no clear D gene. Between the trimmed V and J ends, which lost 2 bases and 8 bases, there was a span of 12 bases. Germline values: CDR1 GTSNPN, CDR2 SVGIG (reference sequence). The CDR3 sequence is 13 residues long. CDR3 region: CAWSRRQGEKLFF. CDR3 sequence (DNA): TGTGCCTGGAGTAGAAGACAAGGCGAAAAACTGTTTTTT.

This clone was seen only a few times. The rearrangement joins TRBV10-3 to TRBJ2-2; D is possibly TRBD1 (5 bases). Trimming shortened V by 5 bases and J by 4 bases, and 8 bases separated the two germline ends. Germline V CDR1 and CDR2: ENHRY, SYGVKD. The CDR3 contains 13 residues. DNA of the CDR3: TGTGCCATCAGTCGACAGAGCACCGGGGAGCTGTTTTTT. This gives the protein CAISRQSTGELFF.

This clone was observed a handful of times. The rearrangement joins TRBV2 to TRBJ2-5; unclear D gene. The CDR3 spans 13 residues. CDR1 and CDR2 (germline): SNHLY, FYNNEI. Trimming stripped 7 bases from V and 1 base from J, with 10 bases between. The CDR3 DNA sequence: TGTGCCAGCAAAATAGTTATCCAAGAGACCCAGTACTTC. The encoded protein is CASKIVIQETQYF. Filled out from reference TRBV2 and TRBJ2-5, the complete variable domain reads EPEVTQTPSHQVTQMGQEVILRCVPISNHLYFYWYRQILGQKVEFLVSFYNNEISEKSEIFDDQFSVERPDGSNFTLKIRSTKLEDSAMYFCASKIVIQETQYFGPGTRLLVL.

The chain uses TRBV18 and TRBJ2-7, with D perhaps TRBD2 (5 bases). Trimming pared 3 bases from V and 0 bases from J, leaving 12 bases between. CDR3 length: 15 residues. Per the germline V gene, CDR1 is KGHSH and CDR2 is LQKENI. The CDR3 bases are TGTGCCAGCTCACCGCAGCCTGGGAGCTCCTACGAGCAGTACTTC. It yields the protein CASSPQPGSSYEQYF.

The sample holds a few counts of this clone. This rearrangement joins TRBV10-3 to TRBJ2-5, with 9 bases identical to TRBD2. V shed 4 bases and J 5 bases; nucleotides not matched to a gene: 2. The CDR3 extends over 13 amino acids. CDR1 and CDR2 (germline): ENHRY, SYGVKD. The CDR3 spells CAISVGLAETQYF. The CDR3, as DNA: TGTGCCATCAGTGTTGGACTAGCGGAGACCCAGTACTTC.

The genes are TRBV15 and TRBJ2-1, with TRBD2 matching 13 bases. From germline, CDR1 is LNHNV and CDR2 YYDKDF (reference sequence). Losses at the gene ends were 4 bases for V and 9 bases for J; bases not matched to a gene: 6. The CDR3 length is 15 residues. The CDR3 here is CATSTRTSGRREQFF. The CDR3 DNA follows: TGTGCCACCAGCACCCGGACTAGCGGGAGACGTGAGCAGTTCTTC.

This clone was found a few times. This chain connects TRBV7-9 to TRBJ1-1; D is perhaps TRBD1 (5 bases). CDR1 is SEHNR and CDR2 is FQNEAQ in the germline V gene (reference sequence). V lost 5 bases and J 1 base, leaving 11 bases between the germline ends. This CDR3 spans 14 amino acids. The CDR3 spells CASSSLTANTEAFF. DNA of the CDR3: TGTGCCAGCAGCAGCTTGACAGCGAACACTGAAGCTTTCTTT.

This clone was observed a few times. The chain joins TRBV7-9 to TRBJ1-4; D not resolved. The CDR3 totals 16 residues. Germline V gene lookup returns CDR1 SEHNR and CDR2 FQNEAQ (reference sequence). V gave up 5 bases and J gave up 0 bases, with 13 bases separating them. Here the CDR3 reads CASSPSLVSTNEKLFF. The DNA for the CDR3 is TGTGCCAGCAGCCCCTCCCTCGTGTCAACTAATGAAAAACTGTTTTTT.

The chain couples TRBV27 to TRBJ1-4; 10 bases match TRBD1. The CDR3 length is 14 residues. Germline CDR1 reads MNHEY; CDR2 reads SMNVEV (reference sequence). J gave up 5 bases and V 5 bases, and 2 bases lay outside the gene matches. The CDR3 reads CASSRDRGNEKLFF. The CDR3 DNA reads as TGTGCCAGCAGTCGGGACAGGGGAAATGAAAAACTGTTTTTT.

Only a few counts were recorded for this clone. The V call is TRBV29-1, the J call TRBJ2-3; the D gene is possibly TRBD1 (5 bases). The CDR3 extends over 15 amino acids. The V gene's germline CDR1 is SQVTM and CDR2 ANQGSEA. Deletions cut 4 bases from V and 2 bases from J, with 16 bases between. DNA for the CDR3: TGCAGCGTTGGGAACAGGCGCCGGGCCACAGATACGCAGTATTTT. Amino acids: CSVGNRRRATDTQYF.

This clone has only a few counts. The chain joins TRBV29-1 to TRBJ1-1; tentatively, D is TRBD1 (5 bases). This CDR3 comprises 13 residues. Germline lookup yields CDR1 SQVTM and CDR2 ANQGSEA. The V end was cut by 8 bases, the J end by 0 bases, with 13 bases between. The chain's CDR3 is CSTRQGVNTEAFF. The DNA of the CDR3 is TGCAGCACAAGACAAGGGGTGAACACTGAAGCTTTCTTT.

There are a few counts of this clone. The V and J genes are TRBV4-1 and TRBJ1-1; D possibly corresponds to TRBD1 (5 bases). Trimming shortened V by 0 bases and J by 4 bases, and 9 bases separated the two germline ends. Germline V gene sequence: CDR1 MGHRA, CDR2 YSYEKL. The length of the CDR3 is 14 residues. In nucleotides, the CDR3 is TGCGCCAGCAGCCAAGAGCGCGGGGGCACTGAAGCTTTCTTT. This encodes CASSQERGGTEAFF.

This rearrangement joins TRBV4-1 to TRBJ2-1, with 11 bases that match TRBD2. The CDR3 runs 17 residues. Trimming took 2 bases from V and 7 from J; bases not matched to a gene: 10. Germline lookup yields CDR1 MGHRA and CDR2 YSYEKL. CDR3 nucleotides: TGCGCCAGCAGCCAAACCTTAGCGGGAGGGCCCATAAATGAGCAGTTCTTC. This gives the protein CASSQTLAGGPINEQFF.

This clone came up a few times. The chain links TRBV10-3 to TRBJ2-5; perhaps TRBD1 as D (6 bases). In germline, CDR1 is ENHRY, CDR2 SYGVKD. V was shortened by 3 bases and J by 3 bases, with 11 bases between the two germline ends. CDR3 length equals 14 residues. The CDR3 DNA sequence: TGTGCCATCAGTGACCGGACAGTAGAAGAGACCCAGTACTTC. Protein product: CAISDRTVEETQYF.